The rows below give T cell receptor beta chains drawn from one sample of a study of T cell repertoires in cytomegalovirus infection. In TCRdb, the reads were re-called with MiXCR into one record per CDR3 protein. The sample contains more than 400,000 distinct CDR3 sequences, about 26% of which appear only once. The sequenced sample consisted of PBMCs. The receptors here all came from a human donor in good health (CMV status not recorded). Some clones in this sample may be carry-over from other donors' samples. Each CDR3 is given with its conserved first and last residue. The size field is filled for only some rows; it gives once, few, many or a size class.

length	J	size	V	CDR3
12	TRBJ2-7	NA	TRBV29-1	CSVDVVQGEQYF
17	TRBJ2-1	few	TRBV3-1	CASSPRVRIADYNEQFF
15	TRBJ2-5	NA	TRBV18	CASSPAGGTGETQYF
14	TRBJ1-5	many	TRBV7-8	CASSPGTANQPQHF
15	TRBJ2-1	NA	TRBV5-6	CASSPLALRLGEQFF
19	TRBJ1-2	NA	TRBV7-2	CASSLAVPGRGGANYGYTF
12	TRBJ2-5	NA	TRBV7-9	CASQLGPETQYF
15	TRBJ1-3	many	TRBV7-6	CASSGDFNSGNTIYF
16	TRBJ2-1	NA	TRBV11-2	CASSIWGTSGTDEQFF
15	TRBJ2-3	NA	TRBV5-8	CASSLALRAADTQYF
14	TRBJ2-1	NA	TRBV4-3	CASSPRLSDNEQFF
15	TRBJ2-1	NA	TRBV5-6	CASSSLRLAVDEQFF
14	TRBJ2-7	few	TRBV2	CASSGGDSSYEQYF
16	TRBJ2-5	NA	TRBV20-1	CSASGSEAGERETQYF
14	TRBJ2-7	many	TRBV7-9	CASSYEGSSYEQYF
14	TRBJ2-1	NA	TRBV28	CASSVSGLGNEQFF
16	TRBJ1-4	many	TRBV7-8	CASSPREASGSEKLFF
16	TRBJ2-5	NA	TRBV6-6	CASSYSSTGLSETQYF
18	TRBJ2-1	few	TRBV7-3	CASSLKAGGTSGYNEQFF
16	TRBJ2-1	NA	TRBV7-9	CASTTTDSRSYNEQFF
14	TRBJ2-2	few	TRBV5-6	CASSQFFVTGELFF
19	TRBJ2-6	NA	TRBV4-2	CASSQPPGLAASGANVLTF
11	TRBJ2-4	NA	TRBV5-1	CASSYQNIQYF
15	TRBJ2-4	NA	TRBV25-1	CASSDSLLAGDIQYF
13	TRBJ1-1	many	TRBV7-3	CASSLGGIGEAFF
18	TRBJ2-2	few	TRBV2	CASSEVWAGGSNTGELFF
16	TRBJ2-5	few	TRBV5-6	CASSFWDSPYQETQYF
11	TRBJ2-1	NA	TRBV6-2/TRBV6-3	CASSANNEQFF
19	TRBJ2-6	NA	TRBV4-1	CASSQDGQGAQAGANVLTF
13	TRBJ1-2	few	TRBV30	CAWSLGQYYGYTF
16	TRBJ1-3	many	TRBV28	CASSLQGVGSGNTIYF
15	TRBJ2-2	NA	TRBV7-9	CASSWRDSNTGELFF
15	TRBJ2-3	NA	TRBV7-9	CASSPQREPTDTQYF
15	TRBJ2-6	many	TRBV12-3/TRBV12-4	CASRPGNSGANVLTF
13	TRBJ1-5	NA	TRBV25-1	CASSGVGNQPQHF
16	TRBJ2-1	NA	TRBV4-1	CTSSPSPSGPYNEQFF
14	TRBJ1-6	few	TRBV12-3/TRBV12-4	CASSLAERGSPLHF
15	TRBJ2-3	NA	TRBV27	CASTPLAGASDTQYF
15	TRBJ2-1	NA	TRBV19	CASSDSGPSYNEQFF
13	TRBJ2-1	few	TRBV12-3/TRBV12-4	CATHPGPSNEQFF
13	TRBJ1-2	many	TRBV11-3	CASSKDRVYGYTF
13	TRBJ2-7	NA	TRBV7-2	CASSLERWDEQYF
17	TRBJ2-2	NA	TRBV15	CATSRDEWLSKGGELFF
15	TRBJ2-1	NA	TRBV15	CATVRAGEPLDEQFF
14	TRBJ2-3	NA	TRBV19	CASSQTIAPDTQYF
14	TRBJ1-5	once	TRBV12-3/TRBV12-4	CASSWGVSNQPQHF
14	TRBJ2-2	many	TRBV7-2	CASSLIRNTGELFF
13	TRBJ2-2	few	TRBV19	CASSNSDTGELFF
16	TRBJ2-1	NA	TRBV7-6	CASSFDSGSPGSEQFF
14	TRBJ1-2	NA	TRBV30	CAWSVGTGDYGYTF
14	TRBJ2-1	NA	TRBV2	CASGEAGEPNEQFF
16	TRBJ2-4	NA	TRBV6-2/TRBV6-3	CASRLPSGSGKNIQYF
16	TRBJ1-5	NA	TRBV11-3	CASLLNMDASNQPQHF
16	TRBJ2-4	few	TRBV7-9	CASSLALSGRKNIQYF
16	TRBJ1-4	few	TRBV4-1	CASSQGKGTGERKLFF